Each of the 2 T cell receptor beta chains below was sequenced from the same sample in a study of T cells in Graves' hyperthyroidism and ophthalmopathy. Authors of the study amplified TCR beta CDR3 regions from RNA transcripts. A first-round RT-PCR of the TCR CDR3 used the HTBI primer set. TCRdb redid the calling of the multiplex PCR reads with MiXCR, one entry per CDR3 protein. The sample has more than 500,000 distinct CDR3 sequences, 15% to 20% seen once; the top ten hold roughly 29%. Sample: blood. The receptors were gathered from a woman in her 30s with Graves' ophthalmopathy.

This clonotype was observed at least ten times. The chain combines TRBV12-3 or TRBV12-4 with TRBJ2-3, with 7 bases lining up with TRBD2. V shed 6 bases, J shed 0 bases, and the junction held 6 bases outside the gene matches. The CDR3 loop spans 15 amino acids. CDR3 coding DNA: TGTGCCAGCAGGGACCTAGCGGAGAGCACAGATACGCAGTATTTT. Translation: CASRDLAESTDTQYF.

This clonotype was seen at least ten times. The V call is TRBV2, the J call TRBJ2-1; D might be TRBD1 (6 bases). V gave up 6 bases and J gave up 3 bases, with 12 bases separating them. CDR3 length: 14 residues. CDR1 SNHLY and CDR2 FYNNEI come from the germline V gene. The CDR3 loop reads CASRRQVLYNEQFF. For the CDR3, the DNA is TGTGCCAGCAGGAGACAGGTACTCTACAATGAGCAGTTCTTC.